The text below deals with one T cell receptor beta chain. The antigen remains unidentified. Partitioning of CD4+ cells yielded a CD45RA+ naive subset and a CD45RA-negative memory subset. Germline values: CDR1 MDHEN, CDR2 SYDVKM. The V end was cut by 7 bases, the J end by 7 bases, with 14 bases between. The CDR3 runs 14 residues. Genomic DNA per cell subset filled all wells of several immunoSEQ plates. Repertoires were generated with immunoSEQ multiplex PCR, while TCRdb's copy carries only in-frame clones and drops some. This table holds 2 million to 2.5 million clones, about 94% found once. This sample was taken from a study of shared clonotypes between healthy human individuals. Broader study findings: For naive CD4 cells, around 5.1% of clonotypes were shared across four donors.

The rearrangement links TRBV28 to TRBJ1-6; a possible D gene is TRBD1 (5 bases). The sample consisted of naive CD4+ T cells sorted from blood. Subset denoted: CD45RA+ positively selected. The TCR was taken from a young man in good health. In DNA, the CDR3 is TGTGCCAGCACTACTACAGGCGGGAATTCACCCCTCCACTTT. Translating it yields CASTTTGGNSPLHF.